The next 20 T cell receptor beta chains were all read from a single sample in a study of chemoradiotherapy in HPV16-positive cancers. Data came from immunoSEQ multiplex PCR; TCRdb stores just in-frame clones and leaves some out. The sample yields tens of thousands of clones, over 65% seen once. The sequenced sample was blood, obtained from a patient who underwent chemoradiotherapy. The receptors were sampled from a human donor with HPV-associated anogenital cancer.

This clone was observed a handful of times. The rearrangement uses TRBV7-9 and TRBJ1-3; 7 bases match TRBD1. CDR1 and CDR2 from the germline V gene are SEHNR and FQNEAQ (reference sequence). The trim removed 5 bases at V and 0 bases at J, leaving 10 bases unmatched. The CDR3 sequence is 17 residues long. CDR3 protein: CASSPLRGQPSGNTIYF. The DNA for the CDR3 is TGTGCCAGCAGCCCACTCCGGGGACAGCCCTCTGGAAACACCATATATTTT.

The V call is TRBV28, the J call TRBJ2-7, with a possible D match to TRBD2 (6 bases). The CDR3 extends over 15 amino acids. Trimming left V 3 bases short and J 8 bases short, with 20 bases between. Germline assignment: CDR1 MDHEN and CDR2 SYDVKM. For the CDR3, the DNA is TGTGCCAGCAGTTTGGGTGGAGGGGCAGGTTGGAAGCAGTACTTC. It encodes CASSLGGGAGWKQYF.

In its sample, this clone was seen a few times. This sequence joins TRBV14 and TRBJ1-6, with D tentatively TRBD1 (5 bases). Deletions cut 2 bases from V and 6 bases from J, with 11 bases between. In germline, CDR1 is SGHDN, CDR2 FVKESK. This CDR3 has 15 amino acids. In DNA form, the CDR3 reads TGTGCCAGCAGCCAATTCGCAGGGTCTAATTCACCCCTCCACTTT. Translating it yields CASSQFAGSNSPLHF.

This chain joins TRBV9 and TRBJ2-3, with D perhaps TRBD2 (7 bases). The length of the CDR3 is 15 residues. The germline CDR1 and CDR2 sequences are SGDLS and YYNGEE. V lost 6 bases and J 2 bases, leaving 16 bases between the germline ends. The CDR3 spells CASTFGGGPTDTQYF. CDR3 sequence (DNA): TGTGCCAGCACTTTTGGGGGGGGCCCCACAGATACGCAGTATTTT.

The CDR3 spells CASFSGGEYNEQFF. The CDR3 region has the DNA TGTGCCAGCTTTAGCGGGGGGGAATACAATGAGCAGTTCTTC. V gene TRBV19 combines with J gene TRBJ2-1, with 11 positions matching TRBD2. Per the germline V gene, CDR1 is LNHDA and CDR2 is SQIVND (reference sequence). Trimming removed 9 bases from V and 4 bases from J; junction bases left unmatched: 5. This CDR3 comprises 14 residues.

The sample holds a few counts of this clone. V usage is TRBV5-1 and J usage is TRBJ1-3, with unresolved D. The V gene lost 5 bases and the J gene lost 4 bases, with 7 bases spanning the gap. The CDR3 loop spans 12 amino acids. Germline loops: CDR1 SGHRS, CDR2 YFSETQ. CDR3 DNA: TGCGCCAGCAGTGAAGCAGGAAACACCATATATTTT. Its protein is CASSEAGNTIYF.

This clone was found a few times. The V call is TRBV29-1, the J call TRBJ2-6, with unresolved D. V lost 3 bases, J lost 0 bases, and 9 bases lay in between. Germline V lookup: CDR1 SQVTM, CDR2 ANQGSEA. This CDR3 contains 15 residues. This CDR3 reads CSVDLGSSGANVLTF. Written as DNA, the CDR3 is TGCAGCGTTGATTTGGGGTCCTCTGGGGCCAACGTCCTGACTTTC.

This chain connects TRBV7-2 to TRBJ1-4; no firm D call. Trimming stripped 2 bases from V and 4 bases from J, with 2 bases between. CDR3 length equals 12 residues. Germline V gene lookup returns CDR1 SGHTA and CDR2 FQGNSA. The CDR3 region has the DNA TGTGCCAGCAGCTTACGTAATGAAAAACTGTTTTTT. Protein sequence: CASSLRNEKLFF.

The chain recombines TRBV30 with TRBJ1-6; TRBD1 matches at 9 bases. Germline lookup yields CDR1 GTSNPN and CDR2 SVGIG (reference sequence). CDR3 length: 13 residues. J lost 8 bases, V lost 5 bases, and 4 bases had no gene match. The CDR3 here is CAWATGGDSPLHF. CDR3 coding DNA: TGTGCCTGGGCGACAGGGGGGGATTCACCCCTCCACTTT.

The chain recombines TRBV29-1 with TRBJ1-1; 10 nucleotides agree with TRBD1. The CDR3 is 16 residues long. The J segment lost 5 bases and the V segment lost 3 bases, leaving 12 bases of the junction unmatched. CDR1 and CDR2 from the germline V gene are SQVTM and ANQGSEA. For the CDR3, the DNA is TGCAGCGTTGATTATGGAGACAGGGGGCTGGGAACTGAAGCTTTCTTT. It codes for CSVDYGDRGLGTEAFF.

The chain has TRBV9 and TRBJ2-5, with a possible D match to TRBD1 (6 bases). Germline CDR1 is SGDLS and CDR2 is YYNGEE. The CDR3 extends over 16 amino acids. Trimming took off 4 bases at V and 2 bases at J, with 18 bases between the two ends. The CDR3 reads CASSTPTQGFQETQYF. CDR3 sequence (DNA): TGTGCCAGCAGCACCCCTACTCAGGGGTTTCAAGAGACCCAGTACTTC.

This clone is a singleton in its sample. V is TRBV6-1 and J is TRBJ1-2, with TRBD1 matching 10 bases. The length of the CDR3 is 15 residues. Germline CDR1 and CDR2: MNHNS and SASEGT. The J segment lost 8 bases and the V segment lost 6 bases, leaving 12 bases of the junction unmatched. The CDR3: CASSFPGQGTRGYTF. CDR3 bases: TGTGCCAGCAGCTTCCCGGGACAGGGGACTCGAGGCTACACCTTC.

This CDR3 is CASSPSRTGQVEAFF. In nucleotides, the CDR3 is TGTGCCAGCAGTCCCTCGAGGACCGGGCAGGTTGAAGCTTTCTTT. This chain uses TRBV6-1 with TRBJ1-1; D gene ambiguous. CDR3 length: 15 residues. Trimming left V 5 bases short and J 7 bases short, with 20 bases between. CDR1 and CDR2 (germline): MNHNS, SASEGT.

CDR3 in DNA: TGTGCCAGCAGTTTATCAGTGAGCTCCTATAATTCACCCCTCCACTTT. This encodes CASSLSVSSYNSPLHF. The chain employs TRBV27 and TRBJ1-6, with D unresolved. V was pared by 0 bases and J by 0 bases, with 6 bases between. Germline CDR1 MNHEY, CDR2 SMNVEV (reference sequence). The CDR3 covers 16 residues.

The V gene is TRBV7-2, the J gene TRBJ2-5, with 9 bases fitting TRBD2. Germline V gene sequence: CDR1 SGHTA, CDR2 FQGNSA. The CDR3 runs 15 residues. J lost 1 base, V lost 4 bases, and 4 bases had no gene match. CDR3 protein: CASSSSSGIQETQYF. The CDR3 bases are TGTGCCAGCAGCTCCTCTAGCGGGATCCAAGAGACCCAGTACTTC.

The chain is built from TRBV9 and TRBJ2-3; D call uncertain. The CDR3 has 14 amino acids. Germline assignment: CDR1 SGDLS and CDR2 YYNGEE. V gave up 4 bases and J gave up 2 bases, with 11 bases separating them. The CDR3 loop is CASSYSSYTDTQYF. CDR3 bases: TGTGCCAGCAGCTATAGCAGTTACACAGATACGCAGTATTTT.

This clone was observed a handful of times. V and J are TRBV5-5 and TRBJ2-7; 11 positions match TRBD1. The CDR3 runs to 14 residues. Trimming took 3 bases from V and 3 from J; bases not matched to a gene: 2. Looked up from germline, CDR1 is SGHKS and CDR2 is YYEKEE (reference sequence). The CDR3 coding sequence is TGTGCCAGCAGCTGGGGGACAGGGGGCTACGAGCAGTACGTC. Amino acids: CASSWGTGGYEQYV.

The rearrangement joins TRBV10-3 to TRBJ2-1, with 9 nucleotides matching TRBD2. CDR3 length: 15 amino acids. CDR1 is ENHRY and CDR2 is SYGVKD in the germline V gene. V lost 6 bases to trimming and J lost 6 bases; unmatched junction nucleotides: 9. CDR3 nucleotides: TGTGCCATCAGAACTAGCGGGCCAATCCGCAATGAGCAGTTCTTC. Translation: CAIRTSGPIRNEQFF.

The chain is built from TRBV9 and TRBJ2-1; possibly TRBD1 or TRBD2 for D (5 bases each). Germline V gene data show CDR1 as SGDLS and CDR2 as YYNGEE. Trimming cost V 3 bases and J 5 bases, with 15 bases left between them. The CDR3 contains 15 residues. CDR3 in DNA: TGTGCCAGCAGCGCCCCCCGAGGGGTAGACAATGAGCAGTTCTTC. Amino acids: CASSAPRGVDNEQFF.

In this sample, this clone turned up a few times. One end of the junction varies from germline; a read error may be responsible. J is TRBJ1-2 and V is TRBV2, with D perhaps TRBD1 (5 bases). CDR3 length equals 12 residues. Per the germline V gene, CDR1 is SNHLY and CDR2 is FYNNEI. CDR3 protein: CASSEFTGYKPF. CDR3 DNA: TGTGCCAGCAGTGAATTCACAGGTTATAAACCTTTC.